This TCR beta chain derives from a study of blood T cells in healthy people across ages. The table lists this clonotype with a few counts. The V segment lost 6 bases and the J segment 5 bases; nucleotides outside the gene matches: 3. This CDR3 has 13 amino acids. CDR1 and CDR2 (germline): SNHLY, FYNNEI. A second PCR of 7 to 11 cycles used a sample-barcoded 5' primer and a J-beta primer mix. Tagging of each cDNA molecule was performed by a template-switch adaptor with 12 random nucleotides. One entry per CDR3 protein, called by TCRdb with MiXCR from the 5' RACE reads. Found here are 550,000 to 750,000 distinct CDR3 sequences, approximately 21% of them singletons; the top ten hold about 3.6%. Drawn from each donor were about 9 milliliters of peripheral blood.

The J gene is TRBJ2-5, the V gene TRBV2; 10 positions match TRBD1. The TCR originated in a man between 65 and 85 years old in good health. What was sequenced was blood. The chain's CDR3 is CASRGQGPETQYF. The CDR3 DNA follows: TGTGCCAGCAGGGGACAGGGGCCGGAGACCCAGTACTTC.